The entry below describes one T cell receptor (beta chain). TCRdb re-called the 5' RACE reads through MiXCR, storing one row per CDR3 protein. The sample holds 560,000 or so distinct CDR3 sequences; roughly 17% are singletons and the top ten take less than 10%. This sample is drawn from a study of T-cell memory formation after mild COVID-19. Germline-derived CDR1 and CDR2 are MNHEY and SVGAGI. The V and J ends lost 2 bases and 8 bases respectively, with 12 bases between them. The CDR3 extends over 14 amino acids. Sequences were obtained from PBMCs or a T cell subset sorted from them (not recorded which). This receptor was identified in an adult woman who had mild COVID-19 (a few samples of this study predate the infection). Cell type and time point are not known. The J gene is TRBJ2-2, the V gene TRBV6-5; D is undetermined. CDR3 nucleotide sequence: TGTGCCAGCAGTTACACTACAACGCCGGGGGAGCTGTTTTTT. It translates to CASSYTTTPGELFF.